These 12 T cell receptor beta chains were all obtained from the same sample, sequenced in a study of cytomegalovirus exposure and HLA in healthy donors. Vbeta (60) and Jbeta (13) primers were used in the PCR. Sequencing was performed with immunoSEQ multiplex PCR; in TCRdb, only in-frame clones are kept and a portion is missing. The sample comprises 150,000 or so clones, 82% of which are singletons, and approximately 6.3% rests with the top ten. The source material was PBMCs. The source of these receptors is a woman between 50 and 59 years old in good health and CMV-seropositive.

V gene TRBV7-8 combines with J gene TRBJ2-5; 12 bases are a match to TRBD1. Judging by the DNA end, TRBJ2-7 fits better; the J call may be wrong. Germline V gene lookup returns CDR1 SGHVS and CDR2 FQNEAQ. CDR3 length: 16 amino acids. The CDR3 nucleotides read TGTGCCAGCAGCCTAAGTCCGGGACAGGGGGCTTACGAGCAGTACTTC. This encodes CASSLSPGQGAYEQYF.

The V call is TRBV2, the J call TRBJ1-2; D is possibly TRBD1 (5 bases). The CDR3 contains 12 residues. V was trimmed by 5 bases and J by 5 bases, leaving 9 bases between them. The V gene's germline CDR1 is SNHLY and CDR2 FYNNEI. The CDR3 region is CASSPDSYGYTF. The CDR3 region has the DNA TGTGCCAGCAGTCCTGACAGTTATGGCTACACCTTC.

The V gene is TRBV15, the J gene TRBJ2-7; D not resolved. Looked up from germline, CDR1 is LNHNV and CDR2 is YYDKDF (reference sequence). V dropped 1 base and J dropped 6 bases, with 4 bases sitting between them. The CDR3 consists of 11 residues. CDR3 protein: CATSRGLEQYF. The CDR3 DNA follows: TGTGCCACCAGCAGAGGGCTCGAGCAGTACTTC.

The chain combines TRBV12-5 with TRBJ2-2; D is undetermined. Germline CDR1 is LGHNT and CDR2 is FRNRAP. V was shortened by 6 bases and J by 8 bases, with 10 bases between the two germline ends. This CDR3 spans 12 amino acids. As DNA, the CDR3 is TGTGCTAGTGGGTCTATTGTTGGGGAGCTGTTTTTT. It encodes CASGSIVGELFF.

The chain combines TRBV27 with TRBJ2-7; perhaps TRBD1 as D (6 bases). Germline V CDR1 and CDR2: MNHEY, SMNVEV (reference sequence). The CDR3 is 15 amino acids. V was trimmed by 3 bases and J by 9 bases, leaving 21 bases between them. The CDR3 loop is CASSFVMETGPLQYF. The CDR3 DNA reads TGTGCCAGCAGTTTTGTGATGGAAACAGGGCCCCTGCAGTACTTC.

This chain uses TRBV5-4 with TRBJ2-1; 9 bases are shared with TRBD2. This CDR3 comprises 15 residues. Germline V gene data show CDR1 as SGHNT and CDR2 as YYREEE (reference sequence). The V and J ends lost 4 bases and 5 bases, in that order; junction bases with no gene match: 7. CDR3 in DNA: TGTGCCAGCAGCCCCGGGGGACTAGCACACAATGAGCAGTTCTTC. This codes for CASSPGGLAHNEQFF.

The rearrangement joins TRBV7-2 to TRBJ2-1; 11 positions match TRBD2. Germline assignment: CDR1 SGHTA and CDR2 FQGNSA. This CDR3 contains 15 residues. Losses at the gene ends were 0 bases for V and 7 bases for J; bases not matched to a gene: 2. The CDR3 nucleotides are TGTGCCAGCAGCTTAGCTAGCGGGGGGGCGAATGAGCAGTTCTTC. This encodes CASSLASGGANEQFF.

CDR3 in amino acids: CAAPRSLSGLAPYEQYF. CDR3 coding DNA: TGTGCCGCGCCCCGCAGTCTGTCGGGACTAGCCCCCTACGAGCAGTACTTC. This chain joins TRBV27 and TRBJ2-7; 9 nucleotides match TRBD2. The CDR3 sequence is 17 residues long. V dropped 11 bases and J dropped 2; count of bases not matched to a gene: 19. Germline loops: CDR1 MNHEY, CDR2 SMNVEV (reference sequence).

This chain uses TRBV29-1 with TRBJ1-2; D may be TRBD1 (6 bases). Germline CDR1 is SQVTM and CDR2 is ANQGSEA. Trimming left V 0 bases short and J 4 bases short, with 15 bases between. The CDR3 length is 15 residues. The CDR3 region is CSVEDPARGAYGYTF. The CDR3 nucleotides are TGCAGCGTTGAAGATCCGGCACGGGGGGCCTATGGCTACACCTTC.

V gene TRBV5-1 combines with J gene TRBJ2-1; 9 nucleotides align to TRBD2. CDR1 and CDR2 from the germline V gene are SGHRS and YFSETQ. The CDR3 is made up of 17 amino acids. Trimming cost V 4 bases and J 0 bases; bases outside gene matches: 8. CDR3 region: CASSPGLSGSSYNEQFF. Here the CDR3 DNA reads TGCGCCAGCAGCCCTGGGCTTAGCGGGAGCTCCTACAATGAGCAGTTCTTC.

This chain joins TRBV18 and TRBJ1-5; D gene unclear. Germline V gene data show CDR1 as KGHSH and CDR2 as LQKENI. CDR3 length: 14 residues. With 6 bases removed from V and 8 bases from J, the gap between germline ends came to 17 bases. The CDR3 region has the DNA TGTGCCAGCTCCCTTCGACCCCCCGGGGAGCCCCAGCATTTT. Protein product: CASSLRPPGEPQHF.

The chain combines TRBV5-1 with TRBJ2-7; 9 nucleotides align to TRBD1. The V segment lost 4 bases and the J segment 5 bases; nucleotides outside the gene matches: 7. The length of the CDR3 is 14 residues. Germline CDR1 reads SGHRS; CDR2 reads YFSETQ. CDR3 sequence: CASSGGTGIHEQYF. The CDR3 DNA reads TGCGCCAGCAGCGGCGGGACAGGGATTCACGAGCAGTACTTC. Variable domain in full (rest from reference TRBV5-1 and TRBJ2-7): KAGVTQTPRYLIKTRGQQVTLSCSPISGHRSVSWYQQTPGQGLQFLFEYFSETQRNKGNFPGRFSGRQFSNSRSEMNVSTLELGDSALYLCASSGGTGIHEQYFGPGTRLTVT.